One and the same sample provided the 2 T cell receptor beta chains below, sequenced in a study of blood T cell repertoires in COVID-19. Assay used: immunoSEQ multiplex PCR; TCRdb lists only in-frame clones, some missing. The sample lists a few hundred thousand clones, 85% occurring once. The sequenced sample was PBMCs or T cells enriched from blood (not recorded which). The receptors derive from a woman aged 45-59 years who had been exposed to COVID-19.

This sequence joins TRBV13 and TRBJ1-3; no clear D gene. Germline lookup yields CDR1 PRHDT and CDR2 FYEKMQ (reference sequence). This CDR3 contains 14 residues. The ends were cut back, 2 bases at V and 1 base at J, with 6 bases in the middle. For the CDR3, the DNA is TGTGCCAGCAGCTTATGGGCTTCTGGAAACACCATATATTTT. The encoded protein is CASSLWASGNTIYF.

The chain employs TRBV10-3 and TRBJ1-2; 7 positions match TRBD1. The V segment lost 4 bases and the J segment 3 bases; nucleotides outside the gene matches: 5. CDR1 and CDR2 (germline): ENHRY, SYGVKD. This CDR3 spans 14 amino acids. Written as DNA, the CDR3 is TGTGCCATCAGTGGACAGGGTGGGGACTATGGCTACACCTTC. Translated, it gives CAISGQGGDYGYTF.